Below, one TCR beta chain is given with its context. Its antigen remains unknown. The CDR3 contains 15 residues. The germline V gene has CDR1 SGHTA and CDR2 FQGNSA. Trimming took 3 bases from V and 6 from J; bases not matched to a gene: 6. This entry comes from a study of T-cell reconstitution after alpha-beta-depleted transplantation in children. Preparing the TCRbeta library involved the use of unique molecular identifiers. TCRdb reprocessed the PCR reads with MiXCR, giving one entry per CDR3 protein. The table records 550,000 to 600,000 distinct CDR3 sequences, under 25% of them present only once. Study results and limitations: T-cell numbers and diversity one year post-transplant derived largely from freshly generated T cells. The origin of high day-60 TCRbeta diversity in some patients lay in surviving recipient T cells and thymic progenitors. About two months after transplant, alpha-beta T cells reportedly came from several hundred expanded graft clones.

This material consisted of PBMCs, mostly from graft donor cells, taken 360 days after TCRalphabeta/CD19-depleted stem cell transplant. The source of this sequence is a boy less than two years old who had a stem cell transplant for acute myeloid leukemia, so the T cells may come from the graft donor. This chain connects TRBV7-2 to TRBJ1-5, with 9 bases lining up with TRBD1. The CDR3 region is CASSFRTGEGQPQHF. CDR3 DNA: TGTGCCAGCAGCTTCCGGACAGGGGAGGGTCAGCCCCAGCATTTT. The full variable domain, rest sourced from reference TRBV7-2 and TRBJ1-5, is GAGVSQSPSNKVTEKGKDVELRCDPISGHTALYWYRQSLGQGLEFLIYFQGNSAPDKSGLPSDRFSAERTGGSVSTLTIQRTQQEDSAVYLCASSFRTGEGQPQHFGDGTRLSIL.